Listed here is a single TCR beta chain. Its target is unknown. TCRdb used MiXCR to reprocess the reads, holding one entry per CDR3 protein. Here the sample spans more than 350,000 distinct CDR3 sequences, about a third being singletons. This sample is part of a study of T cell repertoires in cytomegalovirus infection. Overall study results and limits: CMV carriers having the relevant HLA were flagged by cumulative public TCR beta family frequency. Across the ex vivo response, the dominant clonotypes were HLA-C-restricted CMV-specific TCR beta clonotypes.

V gave up 0 bases and J gave up 0 bases, with 9 bases separating them. The germline gives CDR1 SGHRS, CDR2 YFSETQ. This CDR3 is built from 15 residues. This sequence was found in a human donor in good health (CMV status not recorded). Some clones in this sample may be carry-over from other donors' samples. V usage is TRBV5-1 and J usage is TRBJ1-1; D unresolved. Sample: PBMCs. The CDR3 region has the DNA TGCGCCAGCAGCTTGGACGGCAACATGAACACTGAAGCTTTCTTT. Its translation: CASSLDGNMNTEAFF.